The 10 T cell receptor beta chains given below trace back to one sample, sequenced in a study of Ad26.COV2.S vaccination and SARS-CoV-2 variants (dated by TCRdb to about 2021). The treatment or condition label corresponds to: some 19 received Ad26.COV2.S at low or high dose, single or two shots; about 5 received placebo; per-sample allocation not given. For vaccine and placebo recipients, the sequenced repertoires came from samples collected on day 63 after the first injection. The library was prepared using the immunoSEQ multiplex PCR assay. As stored in TCRdb, this immuneACCESS dataset retains in-frame rearrangements with V and J assigned. A fraction of the clones does not appear; measured against another copy, unresolved V genes explain less than half of the discrepancy, and the remainder lacks a known reason. This sample lists roughly 410,000 clones; 83% were detected once. Roughly 7.4% of the sample is taken by the ten largest.

Material: peripheral blood, obtained in a trial of Ad26.COV2.S vaccine versus placebo. These receptors came from a person between 18 and 59 years old who received the Ad26.COV2.S COVID-19 vaccine or a placebo.

This clone came up once. The chain is built from TRBV6-5 and TRBJ2-1; D may correspond to TRBD1 or TRBD2 (5 bases each). Trimming shortened V by 6 bases and J by 8 bases, and 14 bases separated the two germline ends. CDR1 is MNHEY, CDR2 SVGAGI, per germline. The CDR3 covers 13 residues. As DNA, the CDR3 is TGTGCCAGCAGGGGGACGCCGTGGGATGAGCAGTTCTTC. Translating gives CASRGTPWDEQFF.

V is TRBV29-1 and J is TRBJ2-5; 8 bases are a match to TRBD1. Germline V gene data show CDR1 as SQVTM and CDR2 as ANQGSEA. Trimming cost V 7 bases and J 3 bases; bases outside gene matches: 4. The CDR3 covers 12 residues. The DNA of the CDR3 is TGCAGCGCGACGACAGGGGAAGAGACCCAGTACTTC. It yields the protein CSATTGEETQYF.

This clone was observed a few times. The chain couples TRBV27 to TRBJ1-1; D is perhaps TRBD1 (5 bases). Trimming pared 3 bases from V and 3 bases from J, leaving 8 bases between. The CDR3 loop spans 13 amino acids. Per the germline V gene, CDR1 is MNHEY and CDR2 is SMNVEV (reference sequence). The CDR3 coding sequence is TGTGCCAGCAGTTTCGGCAGGGACACTGAAGCTTTCTTT. Translated, it gives CASSFGRDTEAFF.

The V and J genes are TRBV7-3 and TRBJ1-3, with 7 bases lining up with TRBD1. Germline V CDR1 and CDR2: SGHTA, FQGTGA. The CDR3 consists of 19 residues. V shed 0 bases and J 3 bases; nucleotides not matched to a gene: 14. The CDR3 reads CASSLTGRQGSPYGNTIYF. In DNA, the CDR3 is TGTGCCAGCAGCTTAACGGGCCGACAGGGATCGCCGTATGGAAACACCATATATTTT.

The CDR3 coding sequence is TGTGCCAGCAGCGGTTACGGGACTAGCGGGGACAATGAGCAGTTCTTC. As protein: CASSGYGTSGDNEQFF. This rearrangement joins TRBV9 to TRBJ2-1; 13 nucleotides line up with TRBD2. V lost 3 bases, J lost 5 bases, and 5 bases stayed unmatched. Germline lookup yields CDR1 SGDLS and CDR2 YYNGEE. The CDR3 covers 16 residues.

The CDR3 loop is CASSSRLGGANVLTF. CDR3 in DNA: TGTGCCAGCAGTTCCCGTCTGGGAGGGGCCAACGTCCTGACTTTC. The chain has TRBV6-6 and TRBJ2-6; D is unresolved. The CDR3 has 15 residues. The germline CDR1 and CDR2 sequences are MNHNY and SVGAGI (reference sequence). The V and J ends lost 4 bases and 4 bases respectively, with 11 bases between them.

The chain employs TRBV5-5 and TRBJ1-2; TRBD1 aligns across 9 bases. This CDR3 is built from 18 residues. CDR1 and CDR2 from the germline V gene are SGHKS and YYEKEE (reference sequence). J was trimmed by 2 bases and V by 4 bases; bases with no gene match: 15. The CDR3 here is CASSLRSTGTGSNYGYTF. CDR3 DNA sequence: TGTGCCAGCAGCCTGCGCTCCACCGGGACAGGGTCCAACTATGGCTACACCTTC.

This clone was picked up one time. This sequence joins TRBV12-3 or TRBV12-4 and TRBJ1-2; D is uncertain. Trimming shortened V by 0 bases and J by 8 bases, and 10 bases separated the two germline ends. This CDR3 contains 13 residues. The DNA for the CDR3 is TGTGCCAGCAGTTTAGCGCGGGGTGTCGGCTACACCTTC. Its protein is CASSLARGVGYTF.

V usage is TRBV5-4 and J usage is TRBJ2-1, with 8 bases aligning to TRBD2. The CDR3 length is 16 residues. J gave up 3 bases and V 0 bases, and 5 bases lay outside the gene matches. The germline CDR1 and CDR2 sequences are SGHNT and YYREEE (reference sequence). The CDR3 is CASSLGSSGGYNEQFF. The CDR3 DNA reads as TGTGCCAGCAGCTTGGGTTCCAGCGGGGGCTACAATGAGCAGTTCTTC. The full variable domain, completed using reference TRBV5-4 and TRBJ2-1, is ETGVTQSPTHLIKTRGQQVTLRCSSQSGHNTVSWYQQALGQGPQFIFQYYREEENGRGNFPPRFSGLQFPNYSSELNVNALELDDSALYLCASSLGSSGGYNEQFFGPGTRLTVL.

A remark on this clone: Other DNA sequences in the same sample also yield this CDR3. V is TRBV18 and J is TRBJ2-3, with 7 bases lining up with TRBD2. V gave up 2 bases and J gave up 2 bases; unmatched junction bases: 1. There are 14 residues in the CDR3. Germline values: CDR1 KGHSH, CDR2 LQKENI. Here the CDR3 reads CASSPGTTTDTQYF. The CDR3, as DNA: TGTGCCAGCTCACCAGGGACTACCACAGATACGCAGTATTTT.